This T cell receptor (beta chain) was sequenced for a study of cytomegalovirus exposure and HLA in healthy donors. Primers for the PCR totalled 60 Vbeta and 13 Jbeta. Assay: immunoSEQ multiplex PCR; the TCRdb copy retains only in-frame clones and omits some. The sample includes under 150,000 clones, 60% to 85% seen only once; the top ten take 3% to 4%. Study findings and constraints: In a later analysis, an Asian-associated ancestry cluster reportedly showed fewer N-insertions than the 666-donor mean. The study labeled 164 TCR beta chains cytomegalovirus-associated.

The CDR3 is 16 residues long. Germline-derived CDR1 and CDR2 are SGHDT and YYEEEE. V shed 3 bases, J shed 3 bases, and the junction held 8 bases outside the gene matches. Samples came from healthy bone marrow donors. A remark on this clone: Its target is not known.

The source of this sequence is a woman aged 30 to 39 in good health and CMV-seropositive. The sample was PBMCs. J is TRBJ2-2 and V is TRBV5-6, with 7 nucleotides matching TRBD1. CDR3 protein: CASSSYGTAYTGELFF. CDR3 sequence (DNA): TGTGCCAGCAGCTCCTACGGGACAGCTTACACCGGGGAGCTGTTTTTT.